This T cell receptor beta chain was captured in a study of patients and donors after allogeneic stem cell transplantation. The V gene's germline CDR1 is SGHRS and CDR2 YFSETQ. V was clipped by 7 bases and J by 10 bases, with 23 bases between them. This CDR3 has 15 amino acids. In its sample, this clonotype was seen many times. TCRdb re-analysed the RT-PCR reads in MiXCR, keeping a single row per CDR3 protein. Of approximately 200,000 distinct CDR3 sequences listed, around an eighth are singletons. The sequenced sample was blood, either unsorted or a sorted T cell fraction (not recorded which). This sequence joins TRBV5-1 and TRBJ2-2; tentative D call: TRBD2 (5 bases). This clonotype was obtained from a human donor who was either an allogeneic HSCT recipient or a stem cell or donor lymphocyte infusion donor (not recorded which). It is not recorded whose cells these are; they may come from a transplant donor. Here the CDR3 reads CASGEGGWESLELFF. For the CDR3, the DNA is TGCGCCAGCGGAGAGGGCGGGTGGGAGTCGCTGGAGCTGTTTTTT.